What follows are 16 T cell receptor beta chains derived from one specimen sequenced in a study of shared clonotypes between healthy human individuals. Clones were sequenced by immunoSEQ multiplex PCR, and TCRdb holds only the in-frame ones, with some missing. The sample gives roughly 810,000 clones, roughly 96% of which show up once; under 0.25% is in the top ten. In the naive CD8 group, cells lacked CD45RO and were positively selected for CCR7, so terminally differentiated effector memory CD45RA+ cells were left out. The sample consisted of naive CD8+ T cells sorted from blood. The receptor set was obtained from a man aged 30-40 years in good health.

This rearrangement joins TRBV9 to TRBJ2-1, with no clear D. Germline V gives CDR1 SGDLS, CDR2 YYNGEE. The V end was cut by 4 bases, the J end by 6 bases, with 8 bases between. The CDR3 spans 12 residues. CDR3 loop: CASSPVRNEQFF. The DNA for the CDR3 is TGTGCCAGCAGCCCCGTCCGCAATGAGCAGTTCTTC.

The chain's CDR3 is CASTDRGPYNEQFF. The DNA for the CDR3 is TGTGCCAGCACGGACCGGGGCCCCTACAATGAGCAGTTCTTC. V usage is TRBV27 and J usage is TRBJ2-1; D might be TRBD1 or TRBD2, each matching 5 bases. CDR3 length: 14 residues. The ends were cut back, 7 bases at V and 2 bases at J, with 12 bases in the middle. Per the germline V gene, CDR1 is MNHEY and CDR2 is SMNVEV (reference sequence).

The chain combines TRBV4-1 with TRBJ2-1; 12 positions agree with TRBD2. The CDR3 covers 14 residues. V trimming: 0 bases; J trimming: 12 bases; junction bases outside the gene matches: 3. In germline, CDR1 is MGHRA, CDR2 YSYEKL. The CDR3 DNA is TGCGCCAGCAGCCAAGAGACTAGCGGGGGTGGGCAGTTCTTC. Its translation is CASSQETSGGGQFF.

On this clone: The same CDR3 can be traced to other DNA sequences in this sample. V gene TRBV9 combines with J gene TRBJ2-5; no clear D. The CDR3 has 11 residues. V lost 3 bases and J 7 bases, leaving 7 bases between the germline ends. Germline V gives CDR1 SGDLS, CDR2 YYNGEE. The CDR3 DNA is TGTGCCAGCAGCGACCTCACGACCCAGTACTTC. This encodes CASSDLTTQYF.

This chain connects TRBV2 to TRBJ1-2, with D possibly matching TRBD1 (6 bases). The CDR3 consists of 12 residues. Trimming pared 4 bases from V and 7 bases from J, leaving 10 bases between. CDR1 is SNHLY and CDR2 is FYNNEI in the germline V gene. Written as DNA, the CDR3 is TGTGCCAGCAGTGTGGGGACAACTGGCTACACCTTC. It translates to CASSVGTTGYTF. Supplemented by reference TRBV2 and TRBJ1-2, the full variable domain reads EPEVTQTPSHQVTQMGQEVILRCVPISNHLYFYWYRQILGQKVEFLVSFYNNEISEKSEIFDDQFSVERPDGSNFTLKIRSTKLEDSAMYFCASSVGTTGYTFGSGTRLTVV.

The gene calls are TRBV11-2 and TRBJ2-1; D remains unclear. Germline values: CDR1 SGHAT, CDR2 FQNNGV. Trimming pared 6 bases from V and 8 bases from J, leaving 11 bases between. This CDR3 is 12 amino acids long. CDR3 protein: CASRVPEDEQFF. The CDR3 nucleotides are TGTGCCAGCAGAGTGCCCGAGGATGAGCAGTTCTTC.

V and J are TRBV27 and TRBJ1-2; D is unclear. V was trimmed by 4 bases and J by 4 bases, leaving 10 bases between them. CDR1 and CDR2 (germline): MNHEY, SMNVEV (reference sequence). The CDR3 consists of 13 residues. The CDR3 reads CASSSGGPYGYTF. The CDR3 DNA is TGTGCCAGCAGTTCTGGAGGGCCCTATGGCTACACCTTC.

This clone was recorded once. This sequence joins TRBV11-2 and TRBJ2-7, with no clear D. Germline CDR1 is SGHAT and CDR2 is FQNNGV. Trimming cost V 1 base and J 3 bases, with 4 bases left between them. CDR3 length equals 12 residues. In DNA, the CDR3 is TGTGCCAGCAGCTTAGCCTTCTACGAGCAGTACTTC. Its protein is CASSLAFYEQYF.

A remark on this clone: In the same sample, other DNA sequences code for this CDR3. This chain links TRBV27 with TRBJ1-4; weak D call: TRBD1 (5 bases). Trimming removed 5 bases at V and 8 bases at J, with 12 bases between. Germline assignment: CDR1 MNHEY and CDR2 SMNVEV (reference sequence). The CDR3 consists of 13 residues. The CDR3 loop is CASSPGTVEKLFF. Here the CDR3 DNA reads TGTGCCAGCAGTCCAGGGACGGTCGAAAAACTGTTTTTT.

The gene calls are TRBV11-2 and TRBJ2-1; a possible D gene is TRBD2 (6 bases). Germline V gene data show CDR1 as SGHAT and CDR2 as FQNNGV. V was cut by 6 bases and J by 2 bases, with 14 bases left in between. This CDR3 is built from 15 residues. The CDR3 sequence is CASSRGIAAYNEQFF. CDR3 coding DNA: TGTGCCAGCAGTAGAGGAATAGCGGCCTACAATGAGCAGTTCTTC.

The chain has TRBV4-3 and TRBJ2-1; 7 bases are a match to TRBD2. Germline CDR1 reads LGHNA; CDR2 reads YSLEER. With V trimmed by 1 base and J by 2 bases, 2 bases remained unmatched. The CDR3 consists of 15 residues. The CDR3, as DNA: TGCGCCAGCAGCCAAGGTACTAGCGCCTACAATGAGCAGTTCTTC. Its protein is CASSQGTSAYNEQFF.

The rearrangement links TRBV11-2 to TRBJ2-1, with 7 bases identical to TRBD1. The CDR3 has 13 residues. Germline V gives CDR1 SGHAT, CDR2 FQNNGV. The V gene end was trimmed by 7 bases and the J gene end by 7 bases; junction bases not matched to a gene: 7. CDR3 sequence: CASNPTGWNEQFF. As DNA, the CDR3 is TGTGCCAGCAACCCGACAGGGTGGAATGAGCAGTTCTTC.

V usage is TRBV11-2 and J usage is TRBJ2-3; the D gene is possibly TRBD1 (6 bases). The CDR3 runs 14 residues. Trimming took 6 bases from V and 4 from J, leaving 14 bases between them. From germline, CDR1 is SGHAT and CDR2 FQNNGV. The CDR3 sequence is CASRLTGTPDTQYF. Written as DNA, the CDR3 is TGTGCCAGCAGGTTAACAGGGACCCCAGATACGCAGTATTTT.

The chain links TRBV7-2 to TRBJ2-7; unclear D gene. The CDR3 covers 15 residues. Germline assignment: CDR1 SGHTA and CDR2 FQGNSA. Between the trimmed V and J ends, which lost 5 bases and 1 base, there was a span of 15 bases. The CDR3 DNA follows: TGTGCCAGCAGCGCCATGGGGTCGCTATCCTACGAGCAGTACTTC. Translation: CASSAMGSLSYEQYF.

As regards this clone: A read error may account for a junction end that differs from germline. V is TRBV4-1 and J is TRBJ1-1, with TRBD1 as a possible D gene (5 bases). CDR1 MGHRA and CDR2 YSYEKL come from the germline V gene. The CDR3 consists of 14 residues. The CDR3 is CASSQEFVDTAAFF. The CDR3 coding sequence is TGCGCCAGCAGCCAAGAATTCGTGGACACTGCAGCTTTCTTT.

V usage is TRBV2 and J usage is TRBJ2-1; no clear D gene. CDR1 is SNHLY, CDR2 FYNNEI, per germline. V dropped 3 bases and J dropped 5 bases, with 14 bases sitting between them. This CDR3 contains 15 residues. The CDR3 loop is CASSDSKSGHNEQFF. DNA for the CDR3: TGTGCCAGCAGTGATTCCAAGAGTGGTCACAATGAGCAGTTCTTC. Drawing the rest from reference TRBV2 and TRBJ2-1, the complete variable domain is EPEVTQTPSHQVTQMGQEVILRCVPISNHLYFYWYRQILGQKVEFLVSFYNNEISEKSEIFDDQFSVERPDGSNFTLKIRSTKLEDSAMYFCASSDSKSGHNEQFFGPGTRLTVL.